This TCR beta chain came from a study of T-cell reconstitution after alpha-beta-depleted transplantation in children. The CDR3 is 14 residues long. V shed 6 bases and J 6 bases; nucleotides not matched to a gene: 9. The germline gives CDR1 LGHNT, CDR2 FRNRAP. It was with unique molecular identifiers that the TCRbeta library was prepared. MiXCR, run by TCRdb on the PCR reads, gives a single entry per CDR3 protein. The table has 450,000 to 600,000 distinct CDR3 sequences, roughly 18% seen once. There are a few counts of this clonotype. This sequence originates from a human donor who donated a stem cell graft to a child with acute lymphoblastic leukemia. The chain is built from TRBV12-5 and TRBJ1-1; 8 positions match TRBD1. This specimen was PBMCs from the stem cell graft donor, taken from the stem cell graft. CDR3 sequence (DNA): TGTGCTAGTGGATGGGGACAGGAAAGAGCTGAAGCTTTCTTT. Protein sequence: CASGWGQERAEAFF.